This TCR beta chain was retrieved from a study of Ad26.COV2.S vaccination and SARS-CoV-2 variants. At the level of the study: Into the muscle, Ad26.COV2.S was dosed once or twice, 56 days apart. Findings of the study overall: CD8+ and CD4+ T cells specific for spike reportedly responded with substantial breadth after vaccination. There was a possibility that the TCR breadth and depth analyses underestimated total T cell responses.

Treatment denoted: some 20 received Ad26.COV2.S at low or high dose, single or two shots; five or six received placebo; per-sample allocation not given. Sampling was done on day 63 after the first vaccine or placebo injection. This Boston cohort included adults aged 18-55 years. CDR3 size: 14 residues. Deletions cut 1 base from V and 6 bases from J, with 13 bases between. CDR1 and CDR2 from the germline V gene are SEHNR and FQNEAQ (reference sequence). Measured with immunoSEQ multiplex PCR; TCRdb has only the in-frame clones, and not every one. Among 350,000 to 500,000 clones listed, roughly 90% were seen once. Points on this clone: Its target is unknown.

The chain recombines TRBV7-9 with TRBJ2-7; D gene ambiguous. The receptor's source is a person between 18 and 59 years old who received the Ad26.COV2.S COVID-19 vaccine or a placebo. The specimen comprised peripheral blood, sampled in a trial of Ad26.COV2.S vaccine versus placebo. Here the CDR3 DNA reads TGTGCCAGCAGCTTAGGACACCCCCTTGCCGAGCAGTACTTC. Residues: CASSLGHPLAEQYF.